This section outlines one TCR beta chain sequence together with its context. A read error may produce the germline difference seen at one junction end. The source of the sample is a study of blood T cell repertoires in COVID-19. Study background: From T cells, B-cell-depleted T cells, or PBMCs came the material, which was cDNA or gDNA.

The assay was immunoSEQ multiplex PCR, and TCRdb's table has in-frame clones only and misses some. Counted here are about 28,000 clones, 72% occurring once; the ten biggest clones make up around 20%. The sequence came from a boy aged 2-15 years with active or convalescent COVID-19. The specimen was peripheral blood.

The CDR3 DNA reads TGTGTCAGCAGTTGGGACAGCAATAATTCACCCCTCCACTTT. Its protein product is CVSSWDSNNSPLHF. This chain links TRBV27 with TRBJ1-6, with TRBD1 matching 7 bases. Germline CDR1 is MNHEY and CDR2 is SMNVEV (reference sequence). The CDR3 consists of 14 residues.